One sample yielded the 32 T cell receptor beta chains listed below, sequenced in a study of blood T cell repertoires in COVID-19. TCRdb's copy holds only in-frame clones and misses some; the assay was immunoSEQ multiplex PCR. The table records 180,000 or so clones, about 83% of them present only once. Sequencing input: PBMCs or T cells enriched from blood (not recorded which). All receptors come from a man aged 35 to 55 with acute COVID-19.

The rearrangement links TRBV15 to TRBJ2-3, with 11 bases matching TRBD2. The germline CDR1 and CDR2 sequences are LNHNV and YYDKDF (reference sequence). After removal of 3 bases from V and 2 bases from J, the junction contained 4 bases not matched to a gene. The CDR3 loop spans 16 amino acids. The CDR3 coding sequence is TGTGCCACCAGCAGGGGACTAGCGGAGGACACAGATACGCAGTATTTT. Translated, it gives CATSRGLAEDTDTQYF.

The chain carries TRBV7-9 and TRBJ1-5, with D possibly TRBD1 on 5 matching bases. CDR1 and CDR2 (germline): SEHNR, FQNEAQ (reference sequence). The V and J ends lost 5 bases and 3 bases respectively, with 11 bases between them. The CDR3 length is 14 residues. The CDR3 here is CASSMGGANQPQHF. The CDR3, as DNA: TGTGCCAGCAGCATGGGGGGAGCCAATCAGCCCCAGCATTTT.

The chain couples TRBV19 to TRBJ1-2; TRBD1 matches at 12 bases. The CDR3 consists of 14 residues. Germline V gives CDR1 LNHDA, CDR2 SQIVND (reference sequence). Losses at the gene ends were 6 bases for V and 6 bases for J; bases not matched to a gene: 5. The CDR3: CASSRDRGRDGYTF. CDR3 coding DNA: TGTGCCAGTAGCCGGGACAGGGGGCGAGATGGCTACACCTTC. Using reference TRBV19 and TRBJ1-2 for the parts outside the CDR3, the full variable domain is DGGITQSPKYLFRKEGQNVTLSCEQNLNHDAMYWYRQDPGQGLRLIYYSQIVNDFQKGDIAEGYSVSREKKESFPLTVTSAQKNPTAFYLCASSRDRGRDGYTFGSGTRLTVV.

The V call is TRBV28, the J call TRBJ2-1, with 9 positions matching TRBD2. The V segment lost 3 bases and the J segment 0 bases; nucleotides outside the gene matches: 6. CDR1 MDHEN and CDR2 SYDVKM come from the germline V gene. The CDR3 covers 17 residues. CDR3: CASSFWASGTSYNEQFF. The CDR3 DNA sequence: TGTGCCAGCAGTTTTTGGGCTAGCGGGACCTCCTACAATGAGCAGTTCTTC.

CDR3 DNA: TGTGCCAGCAGCCCGACAGGGGAATCACCCCTCCACTTT. Translation gives CASSPTGESPLHF. The chain joins TRBV7-9 to TRBJ1-6; the match to TRBD1 covers 8 bases. The J segment lost 10 bases and the V segment lost 5 bases, leaving 4 bases of the junction unmatched. The CDR3 extends over 13 amino acids. CDR1 is SEHNR and CDR2 is FQNEAQ in the germline V gene (reference sequence).

A few counts support this clone. The chain carries TRBV15 and TRBJ1-2; 9 bases match TRBD1. The CDR3 runs to 15 residues. Trimming removed 3 bases from V and 4 bases from J; junction bases left unmatched: 6. The germline V gene has CDR1 LNHNV and CDR2 YYDKDF (reference sequence). For the CDR3, the DNA is TGTGCCACCAGCAGGAGACAGGGGGACCTCTATGGCTACACCTTC. This encodes CATSRRQGDLYGYTF.

The J gene is TRBJ2-5, the V gene TRBV7-2; D possibly corresponds to TRBD1 (6 bases). Germline values: CDR1 SGHTA, CDR2 FQGNSA. Trimming took 7 bases from V and 5 from J, leaving 20 bases between them. This CDR3 comprises 15 residues. DNA of the CDR3: TGTGCCAGCACCCCACAGGGTAGCGTAGGGGAGACCCAGTACTTC. This gives the protein CASTPQGSVGETQYF.

The chain employs TRBV7-9 and TRBJ2-5; TRBD1 might be the D (6 bases). Trimming took off 4 bases at V and 2 bases at J, with 17 bases between the two ends. From germline, CDR1 is SEHNR and CDR2 FQNEAQ (reference sequence). CDR3 length: 16 residues. The CDR3 spells CASSYLGQKKQETQYF. The CDR3 DNA sequence: TGTGCCAGCAGCTATCTCGGACAGAAGAAACAAGAGACCCAGTACTTC.

The V and J genes are TRBV30 and TRBJ1-5; D is ambiguous. The CDR3 has 14 residues. V was trimmed by 5 bases and J by 2 bases, leaving 13 bases between them. In germline, CDR1 is GTSNPN, CDR2 SVGIG (reference sequence). CDR3 nucleotides: TGTGCCTGGGGGGTCCCGGGAGGCAATCAGCCCCAGCATTTT. Translation: CAWGVPGGNQPQHF.

The rearrangement uses TRBV6-5 and TRBJ1-6; D unclear. Trimming pared 8 bases from V and 11 bases from J, leaving 7 bases between. The CDR3 runs to 10 residues. In germline, CDR1 is MNHEY, CDR2 SVGAGI. CDR3 amino acids: CASPRPPLHF. The CDR3 DNA is TGTGCCAGCCCCCGTCCACCCCTCCACTTT.

The chain is built from TRBV7-3 and TRBJ1-1, with D maybe TRBD1 (5 bases). The CDR3 covers 14 residues. CDR1 SGHTA and CDR2 FQGTGA come from the germline V gene. The germline V and J ends were trimmed by 4 bases and 4 bases, with 13 bases remaining between them. As DNA, the CDR3 is TGTGCCAGCAGCTCCGACGCCAGGGCCACTGAAGCTTTCTTT. This codes for CASSSDARATEAFF.

CDR3 region: CASSRTGGHEQFF. DNA of the CDR3: TGCGCCAGCAGTCGGACAGGGGGCCATGAGCAGTTCTTC. V is TRBV4-1 and J is TRBJ2-1, with 11 bases lining up with TRBD1. The CDR3 runs 13 residues. Germline loops: CDR1 MGHRA, CDR2 YSYEKL. The V and J ends lost 6 bases and 8 bases, in that order; junction bases with no gene match: 3.

The sample holds one count of this clone. The chain carries TRBV7-9 and TRBJ1-1; 9 nucleotides agree with TRBD1. V dropped 5 bases and J dropped 4; count of bases not matched to a gene: 8. From germline, CDR1 is SEHNR and CDR2 FQNEAQ (reference sequence). The CDR3 length is 15 residues. CDR3 loop: CASSVGRGQGTEAFF. CDR3 DNA sequence: TGTGCCAGCAGCGTAGGACGGGGACAGGGCACTGAAGCTTTCTTT. The entire variable domain, with the rest obtained from reference TRBV7-9 and TRBJ1-1, is as follows: DTGVSQNPRHKITKRGQNVTFRCDPISEHNRLYWYRQTLGQGPEFLTYFQNEAQLEKSRLLSDRFSAERPKGSFSTLEIQRTEQGDSAMYLCASSVGRGQGTEAFFGQGTRLTVV.

This clone appeared a single time. The chain uses TRBV19 and TRBJ2-7; 9 bases map to TRBD1. CDR3 length: 16 residues. CDR1 LNHDA and CDR2 SQIVND come from the germline V gene (reference sequence). V shed 5 bases and J 5 bases; nucleotides not matched to a gene: 13. The CDR3 DNA reads TGTGCCAGTAGTGAGATCTCCGGGACAGGGTACCACGAGCAGTACTTC. Translating it yields CASSEISGTGYHEQYF.

The chain recombines TRBV7-2 with TRBJ2-1; D is possibly TRBD2 (7 bases). Per germline, CDR1 SGHTA and CDR2 FQGNSA. There are 13 residues in the CDR3. Trimming took off 4 bases at V and 7 bases at J, with 11 bases between the two ends. The CDR3 loop reads CASSSGGGNEQFF. In DNA form, the CDR3 reads TGTGCCAGCAGCTCGGGGGGCGGGAATGAGCAGTTCTTC.

This clone was observed many times. The V call is TRBV24-1, the J call TRBJ2-7, with TRBD2 matching over 7 bases. V lost 2 bases to trimming and J lost 2 bases; unmatched junction nucleotides: 5. The CDR3 extends over 15 amino acids. Germline CDR1 is KGHDR and CDR2 is SFDVKD. CDR3 sequence: CATSDWASGAYEQYF. The CDR3 DNA reads TGTGCCACCAGTGATTGGGCTAGCGGAGCCTACGAGCAGTACTTC.

The gene calls are TRBV28 and TRBJ1-5; a possible D gene is TRBD1 (6 bases). V lost 5 bases and J lost 5, with 13 bases in between. CDR1 MDHEN and CDR2 SYDVKM come from the germline V gene. The CDR3 runs to 14 residues. The CDR3: CASSQTGRDQPQHF. For the CDR3, the DNA is TGTGCCAGCAGTCAAACAGGGAGGGATCAGCCCCAGCATTTT.

The rearrangement links TRBV19 to TRBJ2-7; 14 bases match TRBD2. From germline, CDR1 is LNHDA and CDR2 SQIVND (reference sequence). The CDR3 sequence is 15 residues long. With 5 bases clipped from V and 4 bases from J, the junction kept 4 bases outside the gene matches. CDR3 sequence (DNA): TGTGCCAGTAGTCCGGGGACTAGCGGGAGATACGAGCAGTACTTC. Its protein is CASSPGTSGRYEQYF.

This clone was found once. The chain couples TRBV15 to TRBJ2-5; 12 bases fit TRBD2. Germline loops: CDR1 LNHNV, CDR2 YYDKDF (reference sequence). V lost 0 bases, J lost 5 bases, and 7 bases stayed unmatched. The CDR3 consists of 17 residues. CDR3 region: CATSRDLLAGGEETQYF. DNA of the CDR3: TGTGCCACCAGCAGAGATTTACTAGCGGGAGGTGAGGAGACCCAGTACTTC.

This chain connects TRBV6-5 to TRBJ1-1; D is ambiguous. With 0 bases removed from V and 12 bases from J, the gap between germline ends came to 14 bases. Germline V gives CDR1 MNHEY, CDR2 SVGAGI. The CDR3 has 13 residues. The CDR3 protein is CASSYSRADDTFF. The CDR3 DNA reads TGTGCCAGCAGTTACTCGAGGGCGGACGACACTTTCTTT.

The chain carries TRBV20-1 and TRBJ1-2; D not resolved. This CDR3 contains 8 residues. CDR1 DFQATT and CDR2 SNEGSKA come from the germline V gene (reference sequence). The CDR3: CSGYGYTF. The CDR3 DNA follows: TGCAGCGGCTATGGCTACACCTTC.

The V gene is TRBV9, the J gene TRBJ1-2, with 10 positions matching TRBD1. Germline lookup yields CDR1 SGDLS and CDR2 YYNGEE. J gave up 9 bases and V 0 bases, and 8 bases lay outside the gene matches. The CDR3 has 15 residues. Here the CDR3 reads CASSVAPGQGESYTF. The CDR3 region has the DNA TGTGCCAGCAGCGTAGCTCCAGGACAGGGGGAGAGCTACACCTTC.

This chain links TRBV5-1 with TRBJ2-3; 8 bases line up with TRBD1. Germline CDR1 is SGHRS and CDR2 is YFSETQ. This CDR3 contains 15 residues. After removal of 4 bases from V and 1 base from J, the junction contained 5 bases not matched to a gene. The CDR3 region has the DNA TGCGCCAGCAGCGTCGCAGGGGGCGGCACAGATACGCAGTATTTT. This translates into CASSVAGGGTDTQYF. Complete variable domain (other parts from reference TRBV5-1 and TRBJ2-3): KAGVTQTPRYLIKTRGQQVTLSCSPISGHRSVSWYQQTPGQGLQFLFEYFSETQRNKGNFPGRFSGRQFSNSRSEMNVSTLELGDSALYLCASSVAGGGTDTQYFGPGTRLTVL.

This clone was detected only a few times. This chain joins TRBV7-9 and TRBJ1-5, with 7 bases lining up with TRBD1. In germline, CDR1 is SEHNR, CDR2 FQNEAQ (reference sequence). The CDR3 extends over 16 amino acids. V gave up 5 bases and J gave up 8 bases; unmatched junction bases: 15. The CDR3 nucleotides read TGTGCCAGCAGCCCCTTGCAGGGGGTAAATTTGAAGCCCCAGCATTTT. This codes for CASSPLQGVNLKPQHF.

The J gene is TRBJ2-7, the V gene TRBV7-2, with 9 bases that match TRBD1. Trimming at V came to 8 bases and at J to 5 bases, leaving 10 bases not matched to a gene. Germline V gives CDR1 SGHTA, CDR2 FQGNSA. The CDR3 consists of 14 residues. Here the CDR3 DNA reads TGTGCCAGCGGCAGGACAGGGGAGGGAAACGAGCAGTACTTC. Residues: CASGRTGEGNEQYF.

This clone turned up a few times. The chain links TRBV2 to TRBJ1-2, with D possibly TRBD1 on 6 matching bases. The germline CDR1 and CDR2 sequences are SNHLY and FYNNEI. The V end lost 2 bases, the J end lost 5 bases, and 15 bases lay between the germline ends. This CDR3 is 15 amino acids long. The CDR3 DNA follows: TGTGCCAGCAGTGAATGGGAGGGGGTTCAATATGGCTACACCTTC. Protein sequence: CASSEWEGVQYGYTF.

V gene TRBV5-1 combines with J gene TRBJ2-5; 9 positions match TRBD2. CDR1 is SGHRS and CDR2 is YFSETQ in the germline V gene. This CDR3 has 16 amino acids. Losses at the gene ends were 0 bases for V and 1 base for J; bases not matched to a gene: 4. The CDR3 region has the DNA TGCGCCAGCAGCTTGGTAGCGGGAGTATTCCAAGAGACCCAGTACTTC. Its protein product is CASSLVAGVFQETQYF.

The chain has TRBV3-1 (or the pseudogene TRBV3-2) and TRBJ2-1, with D possibly TRBD2 on 6 matching bases. The germline V and J ends were trimmed by 4 bases and 12 bases, with 28 bases remaining between them. Germline CDR1 is LGHDT and CDR2 is YNNKEL (reference sequence). This CDR3 has 17 amino acids. The CDR3 DNA reads TGTGCCAGCAGCCGTAGCGGAGGGGTGAATGAGGGAGCAAGGCAGTTCTTC. Translated: CASSRSGGVNEGARQFF.

This chain links TRBV10-3 with TRBJ1-2; D might be TRBD1 (5 bases). This CDR3 is built from 11 residues. Germline V gene data show CDR1 as ENHRY and CDR2 as SYGVKD. V was cut by 4 bases and J by 8 bases, with 8 bases left in between. The CDR3 loop reads CAISGRAGYTF. The CDR3 nucleotides are TGTGCCATCAGTGGCAGGGCGGGCTACACCTTC.

The rearrangement uses TRBV6-2 or TRBV6-3 and TRBJ2-3, with TRBD1 matching over 9 bases. J lost 3 bases, V lost 5 bases, and 3 bases had no gene match. The CDR3 runs to 14 residues. The V gene's germline CDR1 is MNHEY and CDR2 SVGEGT. CDR3 DNA: TGTGCCAGCAGTAGGACAGGGGAGACAGATACGCAGTATTTT. This gives the protein CASSRTGETDTQYF.

The V and J genes are TRBV13 and TRBJ2-4, with D possibly TRBD1 on 5 matching bases. Trimming removed 5 bases from V and 0 bases from J, with 14 bases in between. The CDR3 sequence is 16 residues long. Germline V lookup: CDR1 PRHDT, CDR2 FYEKMQ (reference sequence). The CDR3 region has the DNA TGTGCCAGCAGCGGACACAGAGACCTAGCCAAAAACATTCAGTACTTC. It codes for CASSGHRDLAKNIQYF.

The gene calls are TRBV11-2 and TRBJ1-4; D is perhaps TRBD1 (6 bases). The V end was cut by 5 bases, the J end by 5 bases, with 15 bases between. Germline V gene lookup returns CDR1 SGHAT and CDR2 FQNNGV. This CDR3 comprises 15 residues. CDR3 region: CASSRGGRGNEKLFF. The CDR3 region has the DNA TGTGCCAGCAGCCGCGGTGGCAGGGGAAATGAAAAACTGTTTTTT.